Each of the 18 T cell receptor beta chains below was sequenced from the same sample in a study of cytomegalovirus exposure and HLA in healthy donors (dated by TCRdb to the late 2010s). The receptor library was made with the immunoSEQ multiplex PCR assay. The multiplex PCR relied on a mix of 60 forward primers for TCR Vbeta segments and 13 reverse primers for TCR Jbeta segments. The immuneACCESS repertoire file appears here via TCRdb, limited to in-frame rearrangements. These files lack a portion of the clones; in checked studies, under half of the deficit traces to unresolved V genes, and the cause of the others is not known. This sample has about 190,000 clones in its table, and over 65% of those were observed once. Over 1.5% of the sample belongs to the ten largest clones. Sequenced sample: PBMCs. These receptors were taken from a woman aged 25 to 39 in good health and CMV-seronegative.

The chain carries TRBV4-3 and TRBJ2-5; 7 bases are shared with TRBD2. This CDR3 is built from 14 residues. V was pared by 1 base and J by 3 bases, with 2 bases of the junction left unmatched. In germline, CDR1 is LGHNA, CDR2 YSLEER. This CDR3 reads CASSQGLAEETQYF. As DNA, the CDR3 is TGCGCCAGCAGCCAAGGGCTAGCGGAAGAGACCCAGTACTTC.

The CDR3 loop reads CAWSSTGWGGSYEQYF. The DNA for the CDR3 is TGTGCCTGGAGTAGTACGGGGTGGGGAGGATCCTACGAGCAGTACTTC. V usage is TRBV30 and J usage is TRBJ2-7; D is possibly TRBD2 (6 bases). Trimming took off 2 bases at V and 1 base at J, with 18 bases between the two ends. The CDR3 contains 16 residues. CDR1 and CDR2 (germline): GTSNPN, SVGIG (reference sequence). Looking up the rest from reference TRBV30 and TRBJ2-7 gives the full variable domain: SQTIHQWPATLVQPVGSPLSLECTVEGTSNPNLYWYRQAAGRGLQLLFYSVGIGQISSEVPQNLSASRPQDRQFILSSKKLLLSDSGFYLCAWSSTGWGGSYEQYFGPGTRLTVT.

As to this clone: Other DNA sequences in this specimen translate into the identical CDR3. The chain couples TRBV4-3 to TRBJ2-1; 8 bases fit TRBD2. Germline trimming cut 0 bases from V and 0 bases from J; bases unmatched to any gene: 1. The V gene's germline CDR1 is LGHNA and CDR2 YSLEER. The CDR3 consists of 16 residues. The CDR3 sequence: CASSQESGSSYNEQFF. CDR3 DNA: TGCGCCAGCAGCCAAGAAAGCGGGAGCTCCTACAATGAGCAGTTCTTC.

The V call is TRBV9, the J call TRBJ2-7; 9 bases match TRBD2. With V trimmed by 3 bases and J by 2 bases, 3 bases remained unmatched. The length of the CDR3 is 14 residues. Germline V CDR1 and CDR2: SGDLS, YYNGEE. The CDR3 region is CASSGGTSTYEQYF. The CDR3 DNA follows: TGTGCCAGCAGCGGGGGGACTAGCACCTACGAGCAGTACTTC.

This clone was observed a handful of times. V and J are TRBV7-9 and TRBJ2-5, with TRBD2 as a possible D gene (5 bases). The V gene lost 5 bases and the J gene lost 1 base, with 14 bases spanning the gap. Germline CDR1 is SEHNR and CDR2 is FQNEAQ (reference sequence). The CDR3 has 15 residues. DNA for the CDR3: TGTGCCAGCAGCCTGAGGGATAGTGGCCAAGAGACCCAGTACTTC. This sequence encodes CASSLRDSGQETQYF.

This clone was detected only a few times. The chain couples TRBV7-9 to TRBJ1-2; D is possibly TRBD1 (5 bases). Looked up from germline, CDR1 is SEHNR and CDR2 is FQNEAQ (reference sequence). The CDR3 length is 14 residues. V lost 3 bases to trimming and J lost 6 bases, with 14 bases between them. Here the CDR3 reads CASSFVARVDGYTF. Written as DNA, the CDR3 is TGTGCCAGCAGCTTTGTGGCCAGGGTGGATGGCTACACCTTC.

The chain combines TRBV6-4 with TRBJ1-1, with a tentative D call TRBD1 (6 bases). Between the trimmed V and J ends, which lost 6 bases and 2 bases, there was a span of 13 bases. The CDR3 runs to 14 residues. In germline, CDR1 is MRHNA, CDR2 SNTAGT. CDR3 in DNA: TGTGCCAGCAGGAGGGACATTCTTAACACTGAAGCTTTCTTT. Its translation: CASRRDILNTEAFF.

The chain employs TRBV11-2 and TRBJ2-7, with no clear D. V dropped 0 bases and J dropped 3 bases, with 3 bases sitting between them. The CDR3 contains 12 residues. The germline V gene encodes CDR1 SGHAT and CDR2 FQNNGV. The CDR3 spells CASSLDLYEQYF. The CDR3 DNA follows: TGTGCCAGCAGCTTAGATCTCTACGAGCAGTACTTC. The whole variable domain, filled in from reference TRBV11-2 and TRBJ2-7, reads EAGVAQSPRYKIIEKRQSVAFWCNPISGHATLYWYQQILGQGPKLLIQFQNNGVVDDSQLPKDRFSAERLKGVDSTLKIQPAKLEDSAVYLCASSLDLYEQYFGPGTRLTVT.

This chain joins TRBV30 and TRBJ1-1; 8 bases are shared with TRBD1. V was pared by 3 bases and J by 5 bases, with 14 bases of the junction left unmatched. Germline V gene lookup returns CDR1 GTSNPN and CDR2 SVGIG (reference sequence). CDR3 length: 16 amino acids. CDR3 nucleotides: TGTGCCTGGAGCCCGAACCACAGGGGGTTGAGGACTGAAGCTTTCTTT. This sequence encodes CAWSPNHRGLRTEAFF.

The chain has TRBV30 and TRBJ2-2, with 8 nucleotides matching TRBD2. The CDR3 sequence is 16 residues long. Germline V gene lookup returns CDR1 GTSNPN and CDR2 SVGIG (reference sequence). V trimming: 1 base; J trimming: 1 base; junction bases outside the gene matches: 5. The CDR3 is CAWSGLAGLNTGELFF. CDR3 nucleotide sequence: TGTGCCTGGAGTGGGTTAGCGGGATTGAACACCGGGGAGCTGTTTTTT.

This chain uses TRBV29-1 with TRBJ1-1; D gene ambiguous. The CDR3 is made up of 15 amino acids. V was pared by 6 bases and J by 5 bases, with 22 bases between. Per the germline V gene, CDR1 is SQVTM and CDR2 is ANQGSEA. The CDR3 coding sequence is TGCAGCGTGGAACTGTATGAGGCCCGAGGAACTGAAGCTTTCTTT. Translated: CSVELYEARGTEAFF.

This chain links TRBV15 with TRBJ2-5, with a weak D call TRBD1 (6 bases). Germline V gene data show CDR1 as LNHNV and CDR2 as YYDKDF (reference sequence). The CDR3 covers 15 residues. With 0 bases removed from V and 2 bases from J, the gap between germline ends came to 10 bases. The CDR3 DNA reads TGTGCCACCAGCAGAGATATAGGACAGCAAGAGACCCAGTACTTC. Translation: CATSRDIGQQETQYF.

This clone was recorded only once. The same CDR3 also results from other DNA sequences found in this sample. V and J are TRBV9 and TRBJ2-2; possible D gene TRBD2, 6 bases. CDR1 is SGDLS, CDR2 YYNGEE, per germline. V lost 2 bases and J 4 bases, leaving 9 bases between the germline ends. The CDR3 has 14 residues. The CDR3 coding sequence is TGTGCCAGCAGCGTGGGGGGAGGCACCGGGGAGCTGTTTTTT. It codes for CASSVGGGTGELFF.

The CDR3 region has the DNA TGTGCCAGCAGTCTAGCGGGAGTAGGAGAGACCCAGTACTTC. Residues: CASSLAGVGETQYF. V usage is TRBV7-6 and J usage is TRBJ2-5, with 10 positions matching TRBD2. Losses at the gene ends were 6 bases for V and 4 bases for J; bases not matched to a gene: 5. The CDR3 totals 14 residues. Germline V gene data show CDR1 as SGHVS and CDR2 as FNYEAQ.

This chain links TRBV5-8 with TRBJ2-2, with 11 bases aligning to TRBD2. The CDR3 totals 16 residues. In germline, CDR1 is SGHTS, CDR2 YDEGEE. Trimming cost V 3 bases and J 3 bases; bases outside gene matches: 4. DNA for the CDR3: TGTGCCAGCAGCTCAACTAGCGGGGGATACACCGGGGAGCTGTTTTTT. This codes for CASSSTSGGYTGELFF.

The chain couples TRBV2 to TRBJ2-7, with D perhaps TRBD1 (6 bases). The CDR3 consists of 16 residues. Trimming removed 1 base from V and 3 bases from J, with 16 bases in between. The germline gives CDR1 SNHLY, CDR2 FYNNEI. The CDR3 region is CASSEVGAGEGYEQYF. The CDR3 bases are TGTGCCAGCAGTGAAGTTGGGGCAGGGGAAGGCTACGAGCAGTACTTC.

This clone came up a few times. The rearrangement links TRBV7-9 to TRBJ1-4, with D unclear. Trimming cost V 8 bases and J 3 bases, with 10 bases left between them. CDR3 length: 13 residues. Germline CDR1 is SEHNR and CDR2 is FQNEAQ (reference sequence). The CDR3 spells CASWSESNEKLFF. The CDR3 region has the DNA TGTGCCAGCTGGAGTGAGTCTAATGAAAAACTGTTTTTT. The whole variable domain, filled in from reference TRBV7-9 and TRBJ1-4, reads DTGVSQNPRHKITKRGQNVTFRCDPISEHNRLYWYRQTLGQGPEFLTYFQNEAQLEKSRLLSDRFSAERPKGSFSTLEIQRTEQGDSAMYLCASWSESNEKLFFGSGTQLSVL.

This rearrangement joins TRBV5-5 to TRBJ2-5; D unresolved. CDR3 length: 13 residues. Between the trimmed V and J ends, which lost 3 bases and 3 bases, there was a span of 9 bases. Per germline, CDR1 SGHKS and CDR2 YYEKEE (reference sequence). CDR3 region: CASSSLVEETQYF. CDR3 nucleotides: TGTGCCAGCAGCTCATTAGTTGAAGAGACCCAGTACTTC.